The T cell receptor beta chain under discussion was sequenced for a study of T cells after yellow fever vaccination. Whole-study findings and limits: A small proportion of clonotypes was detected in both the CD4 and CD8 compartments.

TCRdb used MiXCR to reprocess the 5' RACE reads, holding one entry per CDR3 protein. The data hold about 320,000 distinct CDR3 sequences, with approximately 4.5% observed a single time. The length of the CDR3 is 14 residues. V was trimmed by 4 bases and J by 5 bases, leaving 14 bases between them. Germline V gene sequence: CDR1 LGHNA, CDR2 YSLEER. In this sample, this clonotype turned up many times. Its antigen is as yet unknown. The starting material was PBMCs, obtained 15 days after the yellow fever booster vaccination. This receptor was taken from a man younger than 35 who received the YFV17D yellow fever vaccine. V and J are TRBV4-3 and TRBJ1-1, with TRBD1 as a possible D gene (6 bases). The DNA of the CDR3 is TGCGCCAGCAGCCTGGCGGGGGGCTTAACTGAAGCTTTCTTT. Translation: CASSLAGGLTEAFF.